The 32 T cell receptor beta chains below were found in one sample sequenced in a study of radiation and T cells in renal cell carcinoma. Produced via immunoSEQ multiplex PCR; TCRdb's table is partial and in-frame only. Here the sample spans some 60,000 clones, around 80% being singletons. Indicated time point: blood 2 weeks post-SBRT. The treatment denotes: 15 Gy SBRT to primary tumor, nephrectomy 4 weeks later. Specimen: blood, collected from a patient whose treatment included radiotherapy and nephrectomy. Receptors were obtained from a man between 60 and 75 years old with renal cell carcinoma.

V is TRBV11-2 and J is TRBJ2-1; 12 bases agree with TRBD1. The CDR3 sequence is 17 residues long. Germline V gene data show CDR1 as SGHAT and CDR2 as FQNNGV. V dropped 4 bases and J dropped 9; count of bases not matched to a gene: 13. CDR3 protein: CASSSLNRDRGRGEQFF. The DNA of the CDR3 is TGTGCCAGCAGCTCCTTAAACCGGGACAGGGGGCGGGGTGAGCAGTTCTTC.

This chain joins TRBV5-1 and TRBJ2-7; a weak D match, TRBD2 (7 bases). This CDR3 has 14 amino acids. The ends were cut back, 0 bases at V and 5 bases at J, with 12 bases in the middle. The germline gives CDR1 SGHRS, CDR2 YFSETQ. The CDR3 nucleotides are TGCGCCAGCAGCTTGGAAGGGGGGGAGGACGAGCAGTACGTC. This translates into CASSLEGGEDEQYV.

The rearrangement uses TRBV2 and TRBJ1-5; TRBD1 agrees at 10 bases. Germline CDR1 reads SNHLY; CDR2 reads FYNNEI. Losses at the gene ends were 10 bases for V and 6 bases for J; bases not matched to a gene: 6. The CDR3 length is 13 residues. CDR3 in amino acids: CATGTGVAQPQHF. Here the CDR3 DNA reads TGTGCCACCGGGACAGGGGTTGCTCAGCCCCAGCATTTT.

The chain links TRBV19 to TRBJ1-5, with TRBD1 matching over 7 bases. After removal of 4 bases from V and 4 bases from J, the junction contained 7 bases not matched to a gene. CDR1 and CDR2 from the germline V gene are LNHDA and SQIVND (reference sequence). The CDR3 length is 15 residues. The CDR3 DNA sequence: TGTGCCAGTAGTAGCCAAGGACAGGTAAATCAGCCCCAGCATTTT. Protein product: CASSSQGQVNQPQHF.

In DNA form, the CDR3 reads TGTGCCAGCAGTGAAGGCGTTCGGACTAGCGGACACAGGAGCTCCTACGAGCAGTACGTC. This codes for CASSEGVRTSGHRSSYEQYV. This sequence joins TRBV6-1 and TRBJ2-7; 10 bases are a match to TRBD2. In germline, CDR1 is MNHNS, CDR2 SASEGT. Unmatched junction bases numbered 15, after V lost 1 base and J lost 0 bases. This CDR3 spans 20 amino acids.

J is TRBJ1-3 and V is TRBV19, with D perhaps matching TRBD1 (6 bases). The CDR3 spans 14 residues. CDR1 and CDR2 from the germline V gene are LNHDA and SQIVND (reference sequence). Trimming removed 7 bases from V and 2 bases from J, with 12 bases in between. The CDR3 region is CASNTQGTGNTIYF. DNA of the CDR3: TGTGCCAGTAACACCCAGGGGACTGGAAACACCATATATTTT.

The gene calls are TRBV28 and TRBJ1-2, with 7 bases aligning to TRBD1. This CDR3 contains 13 residues. V shed 6 bases and J 7 bases; nucleotides not matched to a gene: 8. The germline gives CDR1 MDHEN, CDR2 SYDVKM. The CDR3 spells CASRPTGVSGYTF. CDR3 nucleotides: TGTGCCAGCAGGCCTACAGGGGTGAGTGGCTACACCTTC.

The V and J genes are TRBV5-6 and TRBJ2-3; D remains ambiguous. Trimming took 0 bases from V and 3 from J, leaving 2 bases between them. CDR1 and CDR2 from the germline V gene are SGHDT and YYEEEE. The CDR3 totals 12 residues. The CDR3 here is CASSLETDTQYF. The DNA of the CDR3 is TGTGCCAGCAGCTTGGAGACAGATACGCAGTATTTT.

CDR3: CASSSQGLGYGYTF. Here the CDR3 DNA reads TGTGCCAGCAGCTCACAGGGCCTCGGGTATGGCTACACCTTC. This chain uses TRBV11-3 with TRBJ1-2; tentative D call: TRBD1 (6 bases). Trimming stripped 4 bases from V and 5 bases from J, with 14 bases between. CDR3 length equals 14 residues. CDR1 and CDR2 from the germline V gene are SGHNT and YENEEA.

The chain combines TRBV19 with TRBJ1-2; the match to TRBD1 covers 10 bases. The CDR3 is 15 residues long. Germline loops: CDR1 LNHDA, CDR2 SQIVND (reference sequence). V shed 7 bases, J shed 4 bases, and the junction held 9 bases outside the gene matches. The CDR3 region is CASTLTGGFGYGYTF. In DNA form, the CDR3 reads TGTGCCAGTACTCTGACAGGGGGCTTTGGCTATGGCTACACCTTC.

This chain uses TRBV9 with TRBJ2-7; D is unclear. CDR1 is SGDLS, CDR2 YYNGEE, per germline. The CDR3 length is 13 residues. Trimming cost V 0 bases and J 5 bases, with 9 bases left between them. The DNA for the CDR3 is TGTGCCAGCAGCGTAGCTCCCCCTGACGAGCAGTACGTC. Translating gives CASSVAPPDEQYV.

This clone was seen just once. V usage is TRBV5-6 and J usage is TRBJ1-5; no firm D call. The CDR3 has 15 residues. V was trimmed by 2 bases and J by 6 bases, leaving 15 bases between them. Germline V CDR1 and CDR2: SGHDT, YYEEEE. Here the CDR3 reads CASSFGGLGFQPQHF. The CDR3 DNA is TGTGCCAGCAGCTTCGGAGGCTTGGGCTTTCAGCCCCAGCATTTT.

The rearrangement uses TRBV19 and TRBJ1-5, with TRBD1 as a possible D gene (5 bases). The germline V gene encodes CDR1 LNHDA and CDR2 SQIVND (reference sequence). Trimming removed 6 bases from V and 1 base from J, with 22 bases in between. The CDR3 length is 18 residues. The CDR3 coding sequence is TGTGCCAGTAGCCACGCACGGAGGGGCCGGATCAGCAATCAGCCCCAGCATTTT. The encoded protein is CASSHARRGRISNQPQHF.

The CDR3 DNA reads as TGTGCCAGCAGCCCTTTAGTTGGCTCTGGGGCCAACGTCCTGACTTTC. It translates to CASSPLVGSGANVLTF. The V call is TRBV9, the J call TRBJ2-6; D is ambiguous. V shed 4 bases and J shed 0 bases, with 11 bases lying between them. The CDR3 spans 16 residues. Germline CDR1 reads SGDLS; CDR2 reads YYNGEE.

Note on this clone: Other nucleotide sequences in the sample specify the same CDR3. The V gene is TRBV27, the J gene TRBJ2-7; 8 bases are a match to TRBD1. Germline V gene data show CDR1 as MNHEY and CDR2 as SMNVEV (reference sequence). This CDR3 has 15 residues. V lost 5 bases, J lost 2 bases, and 8 bases stayed unmatched. This CDR3 is CASSRTGTGTYEQYF. In DNA, the CDR3 is TGTGCCAGCAGTCGAACCGGGACAGGTACCTACGAGCAGTACTTC.

The chain couples TRBV7-2 to TRBJ2-3; a weak D match, TRBD2 (5 bases). Germline values: CDR1 SGHTA, CDR2 FQGNSA. V shed 0 bases and J shed 4 bases, with 11 bases lying between them. The CDR3 spans 15 residues. CDR3 nucleotide sequence: TGTGCCAGCAGCTTAGCTCTCGGGGTCCCAGATACGCAGTATTTT. Translation: CASSLALGVPDTQYF.

The chain employs TRBV27 and TRBJ2-3, with D possibly called TRBD1 or TRBD2 (6 bases each). V was cut by 10 bases and J by 2 bases, with 13 bases left in between. Germline lookup yields CDR1 MNHEY and CDR2 SMNVEV (reference sequence). CDR3 length equals 13 residues. The CDR3 region is CATSGAFTDTQYF. The DNA of the CDR3 is TGTGCCACCTCGGGGGCCTTCACAGATACGCAGTATTTT.

V and J are TRBV7-9 and TRBJ2-1; perhaps TRBD1 as D (6 bases). Per germline, CDR1 SEHNR and CDR2 FQNEAQ (reference sequence). V was cut by 8 bases and J by 1 base, with 12 bases left in between. The CDR3 is 14 amino acids. CDR3 amino acids: CASQGGTSYNEQFF. Here the CDR3 DNA reads TGTGCCAGCCAAGGGGGAACTTCCTACAATGAGCAGTTCTTC. Full variable domain (outside the CDR3, taken from reference TRBV7-9 and TRBJ2-1): DTGVSQNPRHKITKRGQNVTFRCDPISEHNRLYWYRQTLGQGPEFLTYFQNEAQLEKSRLLSDRFSAERPKGSFSTLEIQRTEQGDSAMYLCASQGGTSYNEQFFGPGTRLTVL.

The chain joins TRBV9 to TRBJ2-5; D gene uncertain. The V and J ends lost 1 base and 5 bases respectively, with 6 bases between them. The CDR3 is made up of 12 amino acids. Germline lookup yields CDR1 SGDLS and CDR2 YYNGEE. For the CDR3, the DNA is TGTGCCAGCAGCGTATCGGGTGAGACCCAGTACTTC. Translation gives CASSVSGETQYF.

The rearrangement links TRBV6-5 to TRBJ2-7, with 11 bases lining up with TRBD2. CDR1 and CDR2 from the germline V gene are MNHEY and SVGAGI. The CDR3 is 15 residues long. J gave up 2 bases and V 6 bases, and 6 bases lay outside the gene matches. The CDR3 nucleotides read TGTGCCAGCAGCAAAACTAGCGGGGGTGCCTACGAGCAGTACTTC. Amino acids: CASSKTSGGAYEQYF.

The gene calls are TRBV28 and TRBJ1-1; D perhaps matches TRBD1 (5 bases). There are 16 residues in the CDR3. Germline loops: CDR1 MDHEN, CDR2 SYDVKM. V was pared by 6 bases and J by 0 bases, with 17 bases between. DNA of the CDR3: TGTGCCAGCAGGGGCGGGGTGGGGCCCCTGAACACTGAAGCTTTCTTT. Its protein product is CASRGGVGPLNTEAFF.

The chain joins TRBV19 to TRBJ2-1, with TRBD1 matching over 10 bases. J lost 10 bases, V lost 3 bases, and 6 bases had no gene match. The CDR3 is 14 amino acids. Per germline, CDR1 LNHDA and CDR2 SQIVND (reference sequence). The CDR3 DNA follows: TGTGCCAGTAGTATGGTGACAGGGGGCGACGAGCAGTTCTTC. It is translated as CASSMVTGGDEQFF.

The chain joins TRBV27 to TRBJ1-1, with D hard to call. The CDR3 loop spans 16 amino acids. V shed 4 bases and J shed 3 bases, with 18 bases lying between them. Germline V gives CDR1 MNHEY, CDR2 SMNVEV (reference sequence). The CDR3, as DNA: TGTGCCAGCAGTTCCACCCCGGGCACGATTTACACTGAAGCTTTCTTT. This sequence encodes CASSSTPGTIYTEAFF.

The chain couples TRBV28 to TRBJ2-3, with 12 positions matching TRBD2. Per germline, CDR1 MDHEN and CDR2 SYDVKM. The CDR3 has 18 amino acids. V lost 4 bases to trimming and J lost 0 bases; unmatched junction nucleotides: 8. For the CDR3, the DNA is TGTGCCAGCAGTTCAAGAGGGACTAGCGGGCCTAGCACAGATACGCAGTATTTT. Translation: CASSSRGTSGPSTDTQYF.

V gene TRBV10-3 combines with J gene TRBJ2-5, with D possibly TRBD2 on 6 matching bases. V lost 4 bases, J lost 2 bases, and 14 bases lay in between. Germline V gene lookup returns CDR1 ENHRY and CDR2 SYGVKD. The length of the CDR3 is 15 residues. CDR3: CAISVGGVGQETQYF. CDR3 sequence (DNA): TGTGCCATCAGTGTGGGGGGAGTCGGTCAAGAGACCCAGTACTTC.

This chain uses TRBV6-1 with TRBJ1-5; TRBD1 agrees at 11 bases. The CDR3 covers 15 residues. Germline V gene sequence: CDR1 MNHNS, CDR2 SASEGT. Unmatched junction bases numbered 2, after V lost 1 base and J lost 6 bases. The DNA for the CDR3 is TGTGCCAGCAGTGAAGGGACAGGGGGCAGTCAGCCCCAGCATTTT. This translates into CASSEGTGGSQPQHF.

The rearrangement joins TRBV19 to TRBJ2-2; 8 bases align to TRBD2. Germline V lookup: CDR1 LNHDA, CDR2 SQIVND (reference sequence). With V trimmed by 4 bases and J by 9 bases, 7 bases remained unmatched. CDR3 length: 14 residues. CDR3 sequence (DNA): TGTGCCAGTAGTAGATCGACTAGCGAGAGGGAGCTGTTTTTT. The encoded protein is CASSRSTSERELFF.

As concerns this clone: This sample includes further DNA sequences coding for the same CDR3. The CDR3 loop reads CAIDPGQGGTEAFF. CDR3 DNA sequence: TGTGCCATCGACCCCGGGCAAGGTGGAACTGAAGCTTTCTTT. V gene TRBV10-3 combines with J gene TRBJ1-1; unclear D gene. The CDR3 is 14 residues long. Germline V gene data show CDR1 as ENHRY and CDR2 as SYGVKD. Trimming stripped 8 bases from V and 5 bases from J, with 18 bases between.

This clone was counted only a few times. This rearrangement joins TRBV19 to TRBJ2-2, with 8 bases lining up with TRBD1. This CDR3 is 15 amino acids long. V lost 10 bases, J lost 8 bases, and 15 bases stayed unmatched. In germline, CDR1 is LNHDA, CDR2 SQIVND (reference sequence). The CDR3 coding sequence is TGTGCCATCGGTTCGGGACAGGCCATCGCGGGGGAGCTGTTTTTT. Amino acid sequence: CAIGSGQAIAGELFF.

J is TRBJ1-3 and V is TRBV7-6, with D perhaps TRBD1 (5 bases). Germline-derived CDR1 and CDR2 are SGHVS and FNYEAQ. V was trimmed by 0 bases and J by 2 bases, leaving 8 bases between them. The CDR3 is 15 amino acids. CDR3 in amino acids: CASSLASGPGNTIYF. The CDR3 coding sequence is TGTGCCAGCAGCTTAGCGTCAGGGCCTGGAAACACCATATATTTT.

Only a few counts were recorded for this clone. This sequence joins TRBV7-2 and TRBJ2-5; 7 bases match TRBD2. Germline trimming cut 2 bases from V and 6 bases from J; bases unmatched to any gene: 3. The length of the CDR3 is 13 residues. In germline, CDR1 is SGHTA, CDR2 FQGNSA. DNA for the CDR3: TGTGCCAGCAGCTTACCTAGCGGAAAGACCCAGTACTTC. Translation: CASSLPSGKTQYF.

This clone was observed a single time. This chain links TRBV7-9 with TRBJ2-3; 13 bases fit TRBD2. V lost 7 bases and J lost 1; bases outside the gene matches: 8. Germline V gives CDR1 SEHNR, CDR2 FQNEAQ (reference sequence). The CDR3 totals 17 residues. The CDR3 DNA sequence: TGTGCCAGCATACCCGGGACTAGCGGGGCTGGCACAGATACGCAGTATTTT. The encoded protein is CASIPGTSGAGTDTQYF.